A single sample is the source of the 16 T cell receptor beta chains below, sequenced in a study of shared clonotypes between healthy human individuals. Profiling relied on immunoSEQ multiplex PCR, and the TCRdb table lists in-frame clones only, not all of them. The sample lists fewer than 650,000 clones, less than 80% occurring once. The sequencing input was PBMCs. The receptors were sampled from a woman aged 40 to 49 in good health. Some clones in this sample may be carry-over from other donors' samples.

V and J are TRBV5-1 and TRBJ2-1; TRBD1 is a possible D gene (5 bases). Trimming left V 1 base short and J 9 bases short, with 14 bases between. The CDR3 has 14 residues. Germline V gene data show CDR1 as SGHRS and CDR2 as YFSETQ. CDR3 protein: CASSLRGPYREQFF. The CDR3 DNA reads TGCGCCAGCAGCTTGAGGGGTCCTTATCGTGAGCAGTTCTTC.

This sequence joins TRBV29-1 and TRBJ2-1, with 7 nucleotides matching TRBD1. The V gene end was trimmed by 3 bases and the J gene end by 4 bases; junction bases not matched to a gene: 3. Germline values: CDR1 SQVTM, CDR2 ANQGSEA. CDR3 length: 13 amino acids. The chain's CDR3 is CSVDGTVYNEQFF. The CDR3 region has the DNA TGCAGCGTTGATGGGACAGTATACAATGAGCAGTTCTTC.

The rearrangement links TRBV5-4 to TRBJ2-1; tentative D call: TRBD2 (6 bases). Trimming took off 3 bases at V and 2 bases at J, with 18 bases between the two ends. The CDR3 has 17 residues. Germline V CDR1 and CDR2: SGHNT, YYREEE (reference sequence). The CDR3 loop reads CASSSVMPREAYNEQFF. The CDR3, as DNA: TGTGCCAGCAGCTCCGTTATGCCCAGGGAGGCCTACAATGAGCAGTTCTTC.

The chain recombines TRBV28 with TRBJ2-1; 13 nucleotides match TRBD2. This CDR3 is built from 24 residues. Germline-derived CDR1 and CDR2 are MDHEN and SYDVKM. J was trimmed by 1 base and V by 5 bases; bases with no gene match: 26. DNA for the CDR3: TGTGCCAGCAGTCCAGTCCCCGCCACAAGACTAGCGGGAGGTCCTGTGCTGTCCTACAATGAGCAGTTCTTC. It translates to CASSPVPATRLAGGPVLSYNEQFF.

This clone is a singleton in its sample. The V and J genes are TRBV28 and TRBJ1-1; 9 nucleotides align to TRBD1. J was trimmed by 10 bases and V by 6 bases; bases with no gene match: 12. The CDR3 is 14 amino acids. Looked up from germline, CDR1 is MDHEN and CDR2 is SYDVKM. This CDR3 reads CASSSGTGFGRAFF. The CDR3 nucleotides read TGTGCCAGCAGCTCCGGGACAGGGTTCGGTAGAGCTTTCTTT. Full variable domain (outside the CDR3, taken from reference TRBV28 and TRBJ1-1): DVKVTQSSRYLVKRTGEKVFLECVQDMDHENMFWYRQDPGLGLRLIYFSYDVKMKEKGDIPEGYSVSREKKERFSLILESASTNQTSMYLCASSSGTGFGRAFFGQGTRLTVV.

This chain joins TRBV2 and TRBJ2-7; D gene unclear. Germline V CDR1 and CDR2: SNHLY, FYNNEI. This CDR3 spans 12 amino acids. The germline V and J ends were trimmed by 4 bases and 2 bases, with 6 bases remaining between them. As DNA, the CDR3 is TGTGCCAGCAGTGTTCTCCCCTACGAGCAGTACTTC. Protein product: CASSVLPYEQYF.

The J gene is TRBJ2-7, the V gene TRBV6-5; 7 bases are a match to TRBD1. V trimming: 5 bases; J trimming: 2 bases; junction bases outside the gene matches: 3. Germline CDR1 reads MNHEY; CDR2 reads SVGAGI. This CDR3 is 13 amino acids long. The CDR3 loop reads CASSTGTAYEQYF. As DNA, the CDR3 is TGTGCCAGCAGTACCGGGACAGCCTACGAGCAGTACTTC.

A remark on this clone: A much larger clonotype is one base distant, so this may be a read error. The chain carries TRBV15 and TRBJ2-2; the D gene could be TRBD1 or TRBD2 (5 bases each). CDR3 length equals 14 residues. V was cut by 3 bases and J by 6 bases, with 11 bases left in between. Germline lookup yields CDR1 LNHNV and CDR2 YYDKDF (reference sequence). This CDR3 reads CATSRGRGSGELFF. In nucleotides, the CDR3 is TGTGCCACCAGCAGGGGCCGGGGCTCCGGGGAGCTGTTTTTT.

There are a few counts of this clone. The chain carries TRBV28 and TRBJ2-7, with 11 bases fitting TRBD1. The CDR3 has 19 residues. The germline V gene has CDR1 MDHEN and CDR2 SYDVKM. V was clipped by 6 bases and J by 4 bases; unmatched bases: 20. The CDR3 region is CASSAHPGQGVGDAYEQYF. The CDR3 DNA sequence: TGTGCCAGCAGCGCGCATCCGGGACAGGGGGTGGGAGACGCATACGAGCAGTACTTC.

The V and J genes are TRBV11-3 and TRBJ2-5; TRBD2 matches 10 bases. Germline values: CDR1 SGHNT, CDR2 YENEEA. The CDR3 spans 15 residues. J lost 2 bases, V lost 4 bases, and 4 bases had no gene match. CDR3 in DNA: TGTGCCAGCAGCTCCCGGACTAGCGGACAAGAGACCCAGTACTTC. Translated: CASSSRTSGQETQYF.

The V gene is TRBV7-3, the J gene TRBJ2-3, with TRBD2 identical over 7 bases. CDR1 is SGHTA and CDR2 is FQGTGA in the germline V gene. This CDR3 region has 15 residues. The V gene end was trimmed by 4 bases and the J gene end by 3 bases; junction bases not matched to a gene: 7. The CDR3 protein is CASSSRRGGTDTQYF. CDR3 in DNA: TGTGCCAGCAGCTCACGACGGGGAGGGACAGATACGCAGTATTTT. The full variable domain, with the rest looked up from reference TRBV7-3 and TRBJ2-3, is GAGVSQTPSNKVTEKGKYVELRCDPISGHTALYWYRQSLGQGPEFLIYFQGTGAADDSGLPNDRFFAVRPEGSVSTLKIQRTERGDSAVYLCASSSRRGGTDTQYFGPGTRLTVL.

This clone was picked up a small number of times. V is TRBV30 and J is TRBJ2-2; D possibly corresponds to TRBD2 (6 bases). The germline V and J ends were trimmed by 3 bases and 1 base, with 6 bases remaining between them. Per germline, CDR1 GTSNPN and CDR2 SVGIG (reference sequence). The CDR3 extends over 13 amino acids. The CDR3 DNA sequence: TGTGCCTGGAGGCGGGAGAACACCGGGGAGCTGTTTTTT. Its translation is CAWRRENTGELFF.

This CDR3 is CASSQDFGEQFF. The DNA of the CDR3 is TGTGCCAGCAGCCAGGACTTCGGTGAGCAGTTCTTC. J is TRBJ2-1 and V is TRBV4-2; a weak D match, TRBD2 (5 bases). Germline V gene lookup returns CDR1 LGHNA and CDR2 YNFKEQ. The V and J ends lost 3 bases and 9 bases respectively, with 9 bases between them. This CDR3 region has 12 residues.

The V and J genes are TRBV10-2 and TRBJ2-1, with TRBD2 matching 9 bases. Germline trimming cut 1 base from V and 6 bases from J; bases unmatched to any gene: 7. Germline V lookup: CDR1 WSHSY, CDR2 SAAADI. This CDR3 is 16 amino acids long. CDR3 region: CASSEWVAGASNEQFF. CDR3 sequence (DNA): TGCGCCAGCAGTGAGTGGGTAGCGGGAGCCTCCAATGAGCAGTTCTTC.

Written as DNA, the CDR3 is TGTGCCAGTAGGCTGGACTGGTCAGATACGCAGTATTTT. Protein product: CASRLDWSDTQYF. This chain joins TRBV19 and TRBJ2-3; D is perhaps TRBD2 (5 bases). The CDR3 loop spans 13 amino acids. V was pared by 6 bases and J by 4 bases, with 11 bases between. Germline-derived CDR1 and CDR2 are LNHDA and SQIVND (reference sequence).

The rearrangement uses TRBV7-2 and TRBJ2-1, with TRBD1 as a possible D gene (6 bases). Germline V gene data show CDR1 as SGHTA and CDR2 as FQGNSA. The CDR3 runs 15 residues. V lost 1 base to trimming and J lost 6 bases, with 13 bases between them. The CDR3 sequence: CASSLVWGRSNEQFF. The CDR3 DNA reads TGTGCCAGCAGCTTAGTTTGGGGGCGAAGCAATGAGCAGTTCTTC.